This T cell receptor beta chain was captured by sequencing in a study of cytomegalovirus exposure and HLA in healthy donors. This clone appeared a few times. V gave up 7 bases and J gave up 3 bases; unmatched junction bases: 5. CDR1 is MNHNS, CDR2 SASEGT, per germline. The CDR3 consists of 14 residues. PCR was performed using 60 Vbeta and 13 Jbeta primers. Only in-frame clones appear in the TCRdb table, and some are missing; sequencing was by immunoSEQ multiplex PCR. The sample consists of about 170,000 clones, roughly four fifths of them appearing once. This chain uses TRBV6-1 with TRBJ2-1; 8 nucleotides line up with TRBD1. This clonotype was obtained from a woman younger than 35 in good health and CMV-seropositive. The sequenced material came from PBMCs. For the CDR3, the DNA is TGTGCCAGCAAGTCGGGACAGGACTACAATGAGCAGTTCTTC. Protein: CASKSGQDYNEQFF.